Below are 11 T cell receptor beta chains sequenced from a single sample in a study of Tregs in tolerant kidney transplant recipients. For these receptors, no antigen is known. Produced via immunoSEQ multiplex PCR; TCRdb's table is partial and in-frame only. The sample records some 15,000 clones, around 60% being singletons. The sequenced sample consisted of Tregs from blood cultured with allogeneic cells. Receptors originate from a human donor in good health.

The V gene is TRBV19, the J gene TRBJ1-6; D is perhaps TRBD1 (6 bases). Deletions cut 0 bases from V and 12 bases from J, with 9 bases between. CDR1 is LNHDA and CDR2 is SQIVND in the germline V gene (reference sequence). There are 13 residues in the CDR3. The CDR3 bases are TGTGCCAGTAGTATAGAGACAGGAGAACCCCTCCACTTT. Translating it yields CASSIETGEPLHF.

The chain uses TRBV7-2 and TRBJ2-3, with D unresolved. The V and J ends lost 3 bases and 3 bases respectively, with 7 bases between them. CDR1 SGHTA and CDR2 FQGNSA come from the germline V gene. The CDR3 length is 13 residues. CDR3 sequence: CASSLLGTDTQYF. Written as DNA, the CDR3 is TGTGCCAGCAGCTTGTTGGGGACAGATACGCAGTATTTT.

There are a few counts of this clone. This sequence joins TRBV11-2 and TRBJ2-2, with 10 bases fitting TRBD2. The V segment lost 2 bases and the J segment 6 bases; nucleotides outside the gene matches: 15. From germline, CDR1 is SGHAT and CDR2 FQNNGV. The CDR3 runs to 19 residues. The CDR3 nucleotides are TGTGCCAGCAGCTTATCCAGAGGTCCGGGACTAGCGAGATCCGGGGAGCTGTTTTTT. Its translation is CASSLSRGPGLARSGELFF.

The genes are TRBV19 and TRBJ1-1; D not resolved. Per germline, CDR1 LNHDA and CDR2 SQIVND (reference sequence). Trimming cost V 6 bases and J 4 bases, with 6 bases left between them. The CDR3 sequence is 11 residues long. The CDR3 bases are TGTGCCAGTAGAAGTACCACTGAAGCTTTCTTT. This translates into CASRSTTEAFF.

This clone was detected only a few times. For the CDR3, the DNA is TGCGCCAGCACCCCTGGGGGACAAACAGATACGCAGTATTTT. Its translation: CASTPGGQTDTQYF. The rearrangement joins TRBV4-3 to TRBJ2-3, with TRBD1 as a possible D gene (6 bases). Germline CDR1 reads LGHNA; CDR2 reads YSLEER. The CDR3 is made up of 14 amino acids. Deletions cut 7 bases from V and 3 bases from J, with 14 bases between.

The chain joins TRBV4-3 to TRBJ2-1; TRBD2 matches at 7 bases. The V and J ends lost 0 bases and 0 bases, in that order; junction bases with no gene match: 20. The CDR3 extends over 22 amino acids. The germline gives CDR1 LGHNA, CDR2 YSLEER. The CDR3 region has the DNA TGCGCCAGCAGCCAAGATCGGATTCCTTTTCCGTGGGGGGGAAGCTCCTACAATGAGCAGTTCTTC. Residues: CASSQDRIPFPWGGSSYNEQFF.

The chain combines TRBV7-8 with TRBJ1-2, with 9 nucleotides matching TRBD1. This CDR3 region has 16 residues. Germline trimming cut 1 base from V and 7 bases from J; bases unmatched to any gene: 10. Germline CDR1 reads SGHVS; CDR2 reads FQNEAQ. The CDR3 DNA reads TGTGCCAGCAGCTTAGGCCCTTACAGGGGGCTGCGTGGCTACACCTTC. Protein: CASSLGPYRGLRGYTF. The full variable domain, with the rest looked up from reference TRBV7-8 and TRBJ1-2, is GAGVSQSPRYKVAKRGQDVALRCDPISGHVSLFWYQQALGQGPEFLTYFQNEAQLDKSGLPSDRFFAERPEGSVSTLKIQRTQQEDSAVYLCASSLGPYRGLRGYTFGSGTRLTVV.

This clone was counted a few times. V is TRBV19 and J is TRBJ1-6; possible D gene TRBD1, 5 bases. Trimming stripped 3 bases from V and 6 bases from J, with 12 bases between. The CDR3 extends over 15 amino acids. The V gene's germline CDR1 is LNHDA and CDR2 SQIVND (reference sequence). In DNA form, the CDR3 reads TGTGCCAGTAGTATTAGGGCAGGGCTTAATTCACCCCTCCACTTT. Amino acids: CASSIRAGLNSPLHF.

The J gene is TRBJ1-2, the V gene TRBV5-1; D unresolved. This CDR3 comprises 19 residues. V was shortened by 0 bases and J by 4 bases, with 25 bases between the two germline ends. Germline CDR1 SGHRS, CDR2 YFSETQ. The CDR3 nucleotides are TGCGCCAGCAGCTTGGGAACTATTAGACACGTCGGGATGGGCTATGGCTACACCTTC. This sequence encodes CASSLGTIRHVGMGYGYTF.

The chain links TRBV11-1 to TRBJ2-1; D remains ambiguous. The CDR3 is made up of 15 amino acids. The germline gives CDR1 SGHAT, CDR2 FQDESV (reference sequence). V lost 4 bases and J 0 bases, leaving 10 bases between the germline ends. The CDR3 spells CASSSTARSYNEQFF. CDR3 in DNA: TGTGCCAGCAGCTCAACCGCCCGCTCCTACAATGAGCAGTTCTTC.

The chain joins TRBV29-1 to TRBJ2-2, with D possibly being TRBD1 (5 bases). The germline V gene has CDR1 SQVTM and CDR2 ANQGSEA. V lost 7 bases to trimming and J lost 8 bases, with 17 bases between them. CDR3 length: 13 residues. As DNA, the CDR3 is TGCAGCGCCTTAGGACACTCCGCTGGGGAGCTGTTTTTT. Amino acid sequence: CSALGHSAGELFF.